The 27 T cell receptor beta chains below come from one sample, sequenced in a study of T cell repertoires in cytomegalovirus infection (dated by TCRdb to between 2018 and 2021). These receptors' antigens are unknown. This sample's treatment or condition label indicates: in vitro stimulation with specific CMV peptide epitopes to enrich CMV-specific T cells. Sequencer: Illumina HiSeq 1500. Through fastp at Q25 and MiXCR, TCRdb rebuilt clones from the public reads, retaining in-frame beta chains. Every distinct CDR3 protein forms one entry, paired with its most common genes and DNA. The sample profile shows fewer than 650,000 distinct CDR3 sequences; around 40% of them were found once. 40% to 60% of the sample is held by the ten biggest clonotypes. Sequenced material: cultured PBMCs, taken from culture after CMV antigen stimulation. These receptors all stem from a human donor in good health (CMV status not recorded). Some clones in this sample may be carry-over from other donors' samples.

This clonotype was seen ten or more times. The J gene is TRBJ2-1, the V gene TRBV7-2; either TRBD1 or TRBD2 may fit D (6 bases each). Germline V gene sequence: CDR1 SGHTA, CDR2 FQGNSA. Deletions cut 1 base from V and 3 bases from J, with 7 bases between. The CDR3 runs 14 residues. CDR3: CASSLEGGYNEQFF. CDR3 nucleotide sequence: TGTGCCAGCAGCTTAGAGGGGGGCTACAATGAGCAGTTCTTC.

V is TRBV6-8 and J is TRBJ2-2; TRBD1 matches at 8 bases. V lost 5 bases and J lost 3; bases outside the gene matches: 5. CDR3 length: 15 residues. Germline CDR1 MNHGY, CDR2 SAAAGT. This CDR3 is CASSSRGRDTGELFF. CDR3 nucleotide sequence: TGTGCCAGCAGTAGCAGGGGGCGCGACACCGGGGAGCTGTTTTTT.

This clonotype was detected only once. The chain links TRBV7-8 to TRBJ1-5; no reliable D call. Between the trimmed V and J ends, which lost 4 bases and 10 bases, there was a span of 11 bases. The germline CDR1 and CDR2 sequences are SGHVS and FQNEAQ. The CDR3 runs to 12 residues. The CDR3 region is CASSSNIGPQHF. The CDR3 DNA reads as TGTGCCAGCAGCTCAAATATTGGACCCCAGCATTTT. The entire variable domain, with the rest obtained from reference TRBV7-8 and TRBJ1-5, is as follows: GAGVSQSPRYKVAKRGQDVALRCDPISGHVSLFWYQQALGQGPEFLTYFQNEAQLDKSGLPSDRFFAERPEGSVSTLKIQRTQQEDSAVYLCASSSNIGPQHFGDGTRLSIL.

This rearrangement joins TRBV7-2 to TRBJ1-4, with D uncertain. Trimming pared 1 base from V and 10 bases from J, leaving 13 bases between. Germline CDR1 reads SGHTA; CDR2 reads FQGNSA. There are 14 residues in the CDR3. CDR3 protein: CASSLGRTSGKLFF. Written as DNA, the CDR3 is TGTGCCAGCAGCTTAGGGAGAACAAGCGGAAAACTGTTTTTT.

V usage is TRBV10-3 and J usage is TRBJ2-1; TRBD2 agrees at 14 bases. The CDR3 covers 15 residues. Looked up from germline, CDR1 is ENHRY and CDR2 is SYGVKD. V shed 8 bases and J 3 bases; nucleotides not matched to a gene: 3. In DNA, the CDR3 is TGTGCCATCGGGGGGACTAGCGGGAGCTACAATGAGCAGTTCTTC. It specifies CAIGGTSGSYNEQFF.

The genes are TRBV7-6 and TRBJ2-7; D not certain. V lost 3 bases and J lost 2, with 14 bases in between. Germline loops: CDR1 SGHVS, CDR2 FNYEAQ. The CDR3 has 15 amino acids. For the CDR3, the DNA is TGTGCCAGCAGCTTGGACGGCTTGAGCCCCTACGAGCAGTACTTC. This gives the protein CASSLDGLSPYEQYF.

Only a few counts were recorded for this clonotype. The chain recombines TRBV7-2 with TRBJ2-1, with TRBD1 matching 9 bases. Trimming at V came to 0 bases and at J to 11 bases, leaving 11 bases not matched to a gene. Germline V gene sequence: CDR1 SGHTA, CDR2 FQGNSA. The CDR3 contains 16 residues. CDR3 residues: CASSLAGTGSMGKQFF. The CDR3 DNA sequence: TGTGCCAGCAGCTTAGCCGGGACAGGGAGTATGGGAAAGCAGTTCTTC.

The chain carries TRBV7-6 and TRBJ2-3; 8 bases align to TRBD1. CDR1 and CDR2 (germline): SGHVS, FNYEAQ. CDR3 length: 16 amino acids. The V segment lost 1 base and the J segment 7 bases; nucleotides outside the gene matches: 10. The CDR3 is CASSLETGVLLNTQYF. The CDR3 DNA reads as TGTGCCAGCAGCTTAGAGACAGGGGTCCTGCTAAATACGCAGTATTTT.

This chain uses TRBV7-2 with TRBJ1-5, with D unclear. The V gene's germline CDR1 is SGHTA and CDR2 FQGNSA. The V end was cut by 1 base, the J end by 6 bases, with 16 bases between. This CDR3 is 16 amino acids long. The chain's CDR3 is CASSLGIGSPPQPQHF. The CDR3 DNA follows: TGTGCCAGCAGCTTAGGGATAGGAAGCCCCCCTCAGCCCCAGCATTTT.

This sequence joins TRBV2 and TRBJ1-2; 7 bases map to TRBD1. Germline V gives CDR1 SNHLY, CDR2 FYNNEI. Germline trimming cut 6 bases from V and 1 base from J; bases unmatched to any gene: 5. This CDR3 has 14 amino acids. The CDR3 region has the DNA TGTGCCAGCAGCGGGGACAGAATTAACTATGGCTACACCTTC. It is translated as CASSGDRINYGYTF.

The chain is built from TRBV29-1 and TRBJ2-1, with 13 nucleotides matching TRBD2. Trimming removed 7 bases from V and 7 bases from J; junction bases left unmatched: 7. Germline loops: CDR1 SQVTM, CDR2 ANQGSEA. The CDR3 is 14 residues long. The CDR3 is CSAMGLAGRNEQFF. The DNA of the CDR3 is TGCAGCGCCATGGGACTAGCGGGAAGAAATGAGCAGTTCTTC.

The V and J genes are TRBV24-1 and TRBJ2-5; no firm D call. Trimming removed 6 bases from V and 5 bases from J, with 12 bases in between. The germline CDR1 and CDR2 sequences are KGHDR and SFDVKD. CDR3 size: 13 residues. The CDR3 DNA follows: TGTGCCACCAGTTTGGTTGTACGGGAGACCCAGTACTTC. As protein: CATSLVVRETQYF.

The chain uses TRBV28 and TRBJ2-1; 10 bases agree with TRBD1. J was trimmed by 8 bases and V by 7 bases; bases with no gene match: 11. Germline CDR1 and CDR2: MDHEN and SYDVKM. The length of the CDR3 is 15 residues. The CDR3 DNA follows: TGTGCCAGCACCCTCCGGGACAGGGGATCGGATGAGCAGTTCTTC. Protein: CASTLRDRGSDEQFF.

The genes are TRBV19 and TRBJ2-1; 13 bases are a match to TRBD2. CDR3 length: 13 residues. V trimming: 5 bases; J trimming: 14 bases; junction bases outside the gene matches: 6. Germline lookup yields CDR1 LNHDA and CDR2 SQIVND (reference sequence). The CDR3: CASSQTSGRTKFF. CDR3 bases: TGTGCCAGTAGTCAGACTAGCGGGAGGACGAAGTTCTTC.

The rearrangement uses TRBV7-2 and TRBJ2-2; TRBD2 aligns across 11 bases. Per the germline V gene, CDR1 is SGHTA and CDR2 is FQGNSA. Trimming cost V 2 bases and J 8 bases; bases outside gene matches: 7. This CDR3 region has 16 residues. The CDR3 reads CASSLQIVAGGGELFF. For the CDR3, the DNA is TGTGCCAGCAGCTTACAAATCGTAGCGGGAGGGGGGGAGCTGTTTTTT.

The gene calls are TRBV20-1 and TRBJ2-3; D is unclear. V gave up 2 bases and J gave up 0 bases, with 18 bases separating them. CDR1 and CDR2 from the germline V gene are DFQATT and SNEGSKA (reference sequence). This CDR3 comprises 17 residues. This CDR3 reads CSARFKAVSYSTDTQYF. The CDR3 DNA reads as TGCAGTGCTAGATTCAAGGCGGTTAGCTATAGCACAGATACGCAGTATTTT.

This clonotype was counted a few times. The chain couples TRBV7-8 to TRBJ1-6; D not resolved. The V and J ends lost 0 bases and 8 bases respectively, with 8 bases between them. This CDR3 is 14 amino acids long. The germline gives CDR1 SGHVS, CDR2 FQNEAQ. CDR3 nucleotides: TGTGCCAGCAGCTTAGCAGGGTACGATTCACCCCTCCACTTT. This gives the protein CASSLAGYDSPLHF.

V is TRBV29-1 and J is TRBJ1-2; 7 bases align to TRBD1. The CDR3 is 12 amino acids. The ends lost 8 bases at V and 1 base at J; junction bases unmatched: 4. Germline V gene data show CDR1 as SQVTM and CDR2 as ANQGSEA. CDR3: CSSGQLNYGYTF. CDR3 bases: TGCAGCTCGGGACAGCTTAACTATGGCTACACCTTC.

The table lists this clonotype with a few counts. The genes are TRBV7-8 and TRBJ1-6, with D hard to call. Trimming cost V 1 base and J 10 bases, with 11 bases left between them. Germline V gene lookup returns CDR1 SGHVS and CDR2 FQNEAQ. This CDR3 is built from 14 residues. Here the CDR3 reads CASSLVGTTSPLHF. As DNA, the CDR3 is TGTGCCAGCAGCTTAGTTGGCACAACCTCACCCCTCCACTTT. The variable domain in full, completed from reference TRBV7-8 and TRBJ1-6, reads GAGVSQSPRYKVAKRGQDVALRCDPISGHVSLFWYQQALGQGPEFLTYFQNEAQLDKSGLPSDRFFAERPEGSVSTLKIQRTQQEDSAVYLCASSLVGTTSPLHFGNGTRLTVT.

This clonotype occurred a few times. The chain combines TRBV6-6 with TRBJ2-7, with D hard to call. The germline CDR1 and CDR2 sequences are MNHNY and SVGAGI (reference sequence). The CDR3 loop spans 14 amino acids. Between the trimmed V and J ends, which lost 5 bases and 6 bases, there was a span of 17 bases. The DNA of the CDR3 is TGTGCCAGCAGTCCCGCTACGTTCGGGTCCGAGCAGTACTTC. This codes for CASSPATFGSEQYF.

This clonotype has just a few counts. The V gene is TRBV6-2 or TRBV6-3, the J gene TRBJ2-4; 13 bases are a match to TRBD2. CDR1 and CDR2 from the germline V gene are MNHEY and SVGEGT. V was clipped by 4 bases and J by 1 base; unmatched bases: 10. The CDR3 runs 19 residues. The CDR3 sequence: CASSSPGLAGSQAKNIQYF. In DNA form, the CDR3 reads TGTGCCAGCAGTTCCCCGGGACTAGCGGGATCACAGGCCAAAAACATTCAGTACTTC.

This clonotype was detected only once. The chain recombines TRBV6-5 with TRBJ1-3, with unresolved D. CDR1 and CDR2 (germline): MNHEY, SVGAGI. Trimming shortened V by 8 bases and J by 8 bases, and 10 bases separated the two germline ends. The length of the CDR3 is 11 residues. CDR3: CASRTYDTIYF. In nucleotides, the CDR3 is TGTGCCAGCCGGACTTACGACACCATATATTTT.

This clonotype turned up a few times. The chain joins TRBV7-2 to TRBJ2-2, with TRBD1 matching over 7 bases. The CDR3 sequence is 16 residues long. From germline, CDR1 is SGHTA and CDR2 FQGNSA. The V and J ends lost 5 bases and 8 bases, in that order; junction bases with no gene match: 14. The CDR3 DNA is TGTGCCAGCAGCCCGAGACAGGGTGGGTCGATTGGGGAGCTGTTTTTT. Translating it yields CASSPRQGGSIGELFF.

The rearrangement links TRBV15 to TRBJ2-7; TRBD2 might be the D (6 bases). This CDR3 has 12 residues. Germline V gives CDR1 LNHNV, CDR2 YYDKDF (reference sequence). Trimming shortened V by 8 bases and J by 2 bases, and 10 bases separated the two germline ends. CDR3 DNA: TGTGCCACCGGGGACTCAGCCTACGAGCAGTACTTC. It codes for CATGDSAYEQYF.

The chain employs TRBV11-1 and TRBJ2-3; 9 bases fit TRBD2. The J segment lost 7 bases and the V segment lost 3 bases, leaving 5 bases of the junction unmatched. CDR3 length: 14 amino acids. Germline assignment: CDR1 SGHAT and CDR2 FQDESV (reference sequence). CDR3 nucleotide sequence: TGTGCCAGCAGCTTGTCGCTAGCGGGAAATACGCAGTATTTT. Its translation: CASSLSLAGNTQYF.

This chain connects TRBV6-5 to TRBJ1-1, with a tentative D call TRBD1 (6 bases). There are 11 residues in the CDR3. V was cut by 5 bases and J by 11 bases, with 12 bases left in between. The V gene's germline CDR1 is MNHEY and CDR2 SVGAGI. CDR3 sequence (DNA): TGTGCCAGCAGTCGTACAGGGATGGCTTTCTTT. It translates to CASSRTGMAFF.

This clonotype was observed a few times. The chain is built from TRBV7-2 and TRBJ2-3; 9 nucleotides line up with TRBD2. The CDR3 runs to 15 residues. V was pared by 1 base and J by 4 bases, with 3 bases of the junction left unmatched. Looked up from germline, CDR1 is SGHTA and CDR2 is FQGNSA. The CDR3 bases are TGTGCCAGCAGCTTAGGCGGGAGGGTGGCAGATACGCAGTATTTT. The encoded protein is CASSLGGRVADTQYF.